Detailed here is one T cell receptor beta chain. The table came from immunoSEQ multiplex PCR; TCRdb's copy has only in-frame clones and leaves some out. The sample holds tens of thousands of clones, about 92% seen once. The CDR3 is 17 residues long. Germline loops: CDR1 MDHEN, CDR2 SYDVKM. Trimming removed 7 bases from V and 0 bases from J; junction bases left unmatched: 8. This record belongs to a study of T cell changes during pregnancy in multiple sclerosis. This sequence joins TRBV28 and TRBJ2-2; 10 bases fit TRBD2. This specimen was CD4+ T cells from peripheral blood mononuclear cells, taken after pregnancy. This sequence originates from a female donor in good health, enrolled as a control in a pregnancy study. The CDR3 bases are TGTGCCAGCATGGGAGCGGGGGGGGTCACGAACACCGGGGAGCTGTTTTTT. It encodes CASMGAGGVTNTGELFF.